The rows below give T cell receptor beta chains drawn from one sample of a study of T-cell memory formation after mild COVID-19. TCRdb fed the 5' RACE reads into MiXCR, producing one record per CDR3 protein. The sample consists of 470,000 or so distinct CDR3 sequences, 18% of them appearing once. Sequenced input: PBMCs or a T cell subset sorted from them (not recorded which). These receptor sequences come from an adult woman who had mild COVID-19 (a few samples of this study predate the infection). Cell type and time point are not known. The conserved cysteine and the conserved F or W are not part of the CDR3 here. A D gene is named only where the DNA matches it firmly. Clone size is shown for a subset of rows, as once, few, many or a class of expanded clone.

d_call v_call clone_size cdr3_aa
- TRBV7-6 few ASSFIGNTDTQY
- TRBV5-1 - ASSLATGQNEQF
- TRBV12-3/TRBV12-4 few ASSLGHSANEQF
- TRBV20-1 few SARDQSSREPYNEQF
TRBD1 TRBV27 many ASSLTGGSLILNTEAF
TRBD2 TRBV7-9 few ANSPPVAGEETQY
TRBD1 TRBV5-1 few ASSSGTGVDTEAF
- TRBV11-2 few ASSLVQGPPDIQY
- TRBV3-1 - ASSYTQNTEAF
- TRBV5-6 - ASSFEQGTYNEQF
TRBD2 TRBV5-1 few ASSGGRTKNIQY
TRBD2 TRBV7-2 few ASSFGAGYNEQF
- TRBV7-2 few ASSPRGYSSYEQY
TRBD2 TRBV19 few ASSTSGSYQETQY
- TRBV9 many ASSVGAGWTYEQY
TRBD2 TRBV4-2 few ASSREKTSGVHEQF
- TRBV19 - ASSEGGRLGETQY
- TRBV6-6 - ASSSAGLFTDTQY
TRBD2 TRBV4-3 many ASSQPSGSRDEQF
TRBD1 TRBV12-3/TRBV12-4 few ASSQQGVANTGELF
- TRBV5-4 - ASTFTPVAYNEQF
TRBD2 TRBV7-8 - ASSYKRGVGNIQY
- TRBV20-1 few SARSRRHLYEQY
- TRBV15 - ATSLDFQETQY
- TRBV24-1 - ATSDPDTEITGELF
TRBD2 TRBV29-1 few SVEGTSPTDTQY
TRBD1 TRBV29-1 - SAAIPGTGIQVNEQY
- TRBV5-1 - ASSPQGGGVQPQH
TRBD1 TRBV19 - ASSPDRTSGANVLT
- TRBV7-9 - ASRGGSLDYNEQF
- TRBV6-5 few ASSSPGPIYGYT
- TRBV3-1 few ASSPVGANTEAF
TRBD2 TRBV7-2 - ASSLTSGSIKKTQY
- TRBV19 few ASSIHRSSYNEQF
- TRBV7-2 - ASSLALWRGASPLH
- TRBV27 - ASSSARTGANSPLH
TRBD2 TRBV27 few ASSQGLAWEQF
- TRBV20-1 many SARGQSQGETQY
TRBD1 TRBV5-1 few ASSLPGTDEQY
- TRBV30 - AWSTGGNTEAF
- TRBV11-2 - ASRRLNTGAF
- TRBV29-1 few SVSPATRAHEQY
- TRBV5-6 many ASSFDRDTGYNEQF
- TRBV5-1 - ASSPEGGRLEKLF
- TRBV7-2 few ASSRGGGSGNTIY
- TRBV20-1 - TPYPGAQETQY
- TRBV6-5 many ASSPGPYEQY
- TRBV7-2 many ASSFAPPTDTQY
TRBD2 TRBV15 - ATSRYPGGGETQY
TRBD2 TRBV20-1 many SARVGGETQY
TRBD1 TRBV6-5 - ASTISGTGVGANVLT
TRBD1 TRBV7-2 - ASSRNWDRGSSNYGYT
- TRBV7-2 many ASSGMGGAETQY
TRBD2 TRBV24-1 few ATSDPSGGSTGELF
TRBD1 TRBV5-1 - ASSSSSDRGLTYNEQF